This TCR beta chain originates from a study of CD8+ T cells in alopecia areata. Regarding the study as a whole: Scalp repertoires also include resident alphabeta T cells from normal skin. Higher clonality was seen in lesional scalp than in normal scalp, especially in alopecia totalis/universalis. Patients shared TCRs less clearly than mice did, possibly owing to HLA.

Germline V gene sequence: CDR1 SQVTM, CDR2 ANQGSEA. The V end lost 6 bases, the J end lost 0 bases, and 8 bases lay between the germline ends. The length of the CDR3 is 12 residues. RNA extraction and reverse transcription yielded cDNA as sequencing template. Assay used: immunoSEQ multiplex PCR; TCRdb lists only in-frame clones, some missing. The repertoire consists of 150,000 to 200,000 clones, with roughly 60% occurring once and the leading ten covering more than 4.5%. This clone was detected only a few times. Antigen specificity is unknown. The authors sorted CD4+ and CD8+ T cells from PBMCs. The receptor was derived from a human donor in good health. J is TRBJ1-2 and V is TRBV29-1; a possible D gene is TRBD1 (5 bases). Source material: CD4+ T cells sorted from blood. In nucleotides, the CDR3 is TGCAGCGTACAGGCTGCTAACTATGGCTACACCTTC. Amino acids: CSVQAANYGYTF. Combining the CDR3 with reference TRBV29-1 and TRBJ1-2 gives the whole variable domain SAVISQKPSRDICQRGTSLTIQCQVDSQVTMMFWYRQQPGQSLTLIATANQGSEATYESGFVIDKFPISRPNLTFSTLTVSNMSPEDSSIYLCSVQAANYGYTFGSGTRLTVV.